This TCR beta chain was observed in a study of OX40 agonist ivuxolimab in advanced cancers. The overall study: Those treated in dose escalation had hepatocellular carcinoma, melanoma, renal cell cancer or head and neck cancer.

Study-level findings and limits: Mean expanded clone counts were higher in CD8+ than CD4+ T cells.

A note on this clone: Antigen: not known.

The protocol was immunoSEQ multiplex PCR, while the TCRdb copy is restricted to in-frame clones and leaves out a portion. The data show tens of thousands of clones, with over 80% seen just once and about 30% held by the top ten. CDR1 and CDR2 from the germline V gene are ENHRY and SYGVKD. J lost 2 bases, V lost 7 bases, and 7 bases had no gene match. CDR3 length: 14 residues. The clonotype comes from an adult with an advanced solid tumor such as melanoma, head and neck, liver or kidney cancer. The rearrangement uses TRBV10-3 and TRBJ1-2; TRBD1 agrees at 7 bases. The sequenced sample was CD4+ or CD8+ T cells sorted from blood, obtained in a trial of the OX40 agonist ivuxolimab. In nucleotides, the CDR3 is TGTGCCATCACCGAGGGACAGAGAAACTATGGCTACACCTTC. Translating gives CAITEGQRNYGYTF.